The 8 T cell receptor beta chains below all came from one sample that was sequenced in a study of T-cell reconstitution after alpha-beta-depleted transplantation in children. TCRbeta library construction was performed incorporating unique molecular identifiers. TCRdb re-called the PCR reads with MiXCR, one entry per CDR3 protein. The sample has a few hundred thousand distinct CDR3 sequences; 25% to 30% are singletons. The source material was PBMCs, sampled before TCRalphabeta/CD19-depleted stem cell transplant. The receptors here all came from a boy under two years old with Wiskott-Aldrich syndrome, due to receive a stem cell transplant.

The chain joins TRBV5-1 to TRBJ2-1; maybe TRBD2 (6 bases). CDR3 length: 14 residues. V was pared by 0 bases and J by 7 bases, with 11 bases between. Germline V gene sequence: CDR1 SGHRS, CDR2 YFSETQ. The CDR3 spells CASSLVTGVNEQFF. DNA of the CDR3: TGCGCCAGCAGCTTGGTAACGGGAGTGAATGAGCAGTTCTTC.

CDR3: CASSLREEQFF. CDR3 coding DNA: TGCGCCAGCAGCTTGAGGGAAGAGCAGTTCTTC. J is TRBJ2-1 and V is TRBV5-1; no clear D. The CDR3 totals 11 residues. The germline V and J ends were trimmed by 1 base and 10 bases, with 6 bases remaining between them. Germline V gives CDR1 SGHRS, CDR2 YFSETQ.

The chain joins TRBV24-1 to TRBJ2-5, with 7 nucleotides matching TRBD2. The CDR3 runs 16 residues. V was clipped by 3 bases and J by 3 bases; unmatched bases: 9. CDR1 and CDR2 from the germline V gene are KGHDR and SFDVKD. The CDR3 DNA sequence: TGTGCCACCAGTGATCCGGCTAGCGGAGACGAAGAGACCCAGTACTTC. Translating it yields CATSDPASGDEETQYF.

This clonotype was observed a few times. The chain links TRBV2 to TRBJ2-1; 8 bases agree with TRBD1. Germline loops: CDR1 SNHLY, CDR2 FYNNEI. Losses at the gene ends were 3 bases for V and 9 bases for J; bases not matched to a gene: 4. The CDR3 spans 13 residues. This CDR3 is CASSEDRAGEQFF. The CDR3 DNA reads TGTGCCAGCAGTGAGGACAGGGCCGGTGAGCAGTTCTTC.

This clonotype was seen only a few times. The chain combines TRBV9 with TRBJ2-5; D possibly uses TRBD1 or TRBD2 (7 bases each). Trimming pared 0 bases from V and 1 base from J, leaving 16 bases between. CDR3 size: 17 residues. Looked up from germline, CDR1 is SGDLS and CDR2 is YYNGEE. This CDR3 reads CASSVVGGGGLQETQYF. The DNA for the CDR3 is TGTGCCAGCAGCGTAGTCGGGGGAGGGGGCCTCCAAGAGACCCAGTACTTC.

This clonotype was counted a few times. The J gene is TRBJ2-1, the V gene TRBV2; TRBD2 agrees at 8 bases. Per germline, CDR1 SNHLY and CDR2 FYNNEI. The length of the CDR3 is 14 residues. Trimming removed 5 bases from V and 5 bases from J; junction bases left unmatched: 5. The CDR3: CASSPQLADNEQFF. The CDR3 DNA is TGTGCCAGCAGTCCGCAACTAGCGGACAATGAGCAGTTCTTC.

This clonotype occurred a few times. The rearrangement uses TRBV9 and TRBJ2-2; possible D gene TRBD1, 5 bases. Trimming took 2 bases from V and 4 from J, leaving 9 bases between them. CDR1 and CDR2 (germline): SGDLS, YYNGEE. The length of the CDR3 is 14 residues. CDR3: CASSVRVSTGELFF. The CDR3 bases are TGTGCCAGCAGCGTCAGGGTTAGCACCGGGGAGCTGTTTTTT.

This clonotype occurred a few times. The gene calls are TRBV5-1 and TRBJ2-2, with 9 bases identical to TRBD1. Trimming removed 7 bases from V and 7 bases from J; junction bases left unmatched: 11. The germline V gene encodes CDR1 SGHRS and CDR2 YFSETQ. The CDR3 runs to 15 residues. The CDR3 sequence: CASSTGTGTYGELFF. The CDR3, as DNA: TGCGCCAGCTCCACCGGGACAGGGACGTACGGGGAGCTGTTTTTT. The variable domain in full, with the rest retrieved from reference TRBV5-1 and TRBJ2-2, is KAGVTQTPRYLIKTRGQQVTLSCSPISGHRSVSWYQQTPGQGLQFLFEYFSETQRNKGNFPGRFSGRQFSNSRSEMNVSTLELGDSALYLCASSTGTGTYGELFFGEGSRLTVL.